The 18 T cell receptor beta chains below come from one sample, sequenced in a study of radiation and T cells in renal cell carcinoma. Assay: immunoSEQ multiplex PCR; the TCRdb copy retains only in-frame clones and omits some. The profile shows roughly 160,000 clones, about 88% of them singletons. Indicated time point: blood 4 weeks post-SBRT, at nephrectomy. Treatment in this sample: 15 Gy SBRT to primary tumor, nephrectomy 4 weeks later. The source material was blood, sampled from a patient whose treatment included radiotherapy and nephrectomy. The receptors shown here come from a woman aged 50 to 60 with renal cell carcinoma.

The rearrangement uses TRBV28 and TRBJ2-2; TRBD1 or TRBD2 may be the D gene (5 bases each). V was cut by 6 bases and J by 7 bases, with 9 bases left in between. CDR3 length: 12 amino acids. In germline, CDR1 is MDHEN, CDR2 SYDVKM. Here the CDR3 reads CASSLGVGELFF. The CDR3 coding sequence is TGTGCCAGCAGCTTGGGGGTCGGGGAGCTGTTTTTT.

The chain recombines TRBV19 with TRBJ2-1; tentative D call: TRBD1 (5 bases). This CDR3 region has 12 residues. Germline assignment: CDR1 LNHDA and CDR2 SQIVND (reference sequence). The V end lost 3 bases, the J end lost 6 bases, and 6 bases lay between the germline ends. The chain's CDR3 is CASSIDSNEQFF. CDR3 coding DNA: TGTGCCAGTAGTATTGACAGCAATGAGCAGTTCTTC.

The chain carries TRBV6-6 and TRBJ2-3; D uncertain. Trimming removed 4 bases from V and 2 bases from J, with 7 bases in between. CDR1 is MNHNY and CDR2 is SVGAGI in the germline V gene (reference sequence). The CDR3 is 13 amino acids. CDR3 amino acids: CASSWDNTDTQYF. CDR3 sequence (DNA): TGTGCCAGCAGTTGGGATAACACAGATACGCAGTATTTT.

V is TRBV6-1 and J is TRBJ1-5, with TRBD1 as a possible D gene (6 bases). The CDR3 loop spans 15 amino acids. V was cut by 6 bases and J by 3 bases, with 15 bases left in between. Per germline, CDR1 MNHNS and CDR2 SASEGT. The CDR3 region has the DNA TGTGCCAGCAGCGATGGGGGACACGACAATCAGCCCCAGCATTTT. Amino acids: CASSDGGHDNQPQHF.

Concerning this clone itself: The same CDR3 is also encoded by other DNA sequences in this sample. The chain employs TRBV6-6 and TRBJ2-7; no clear D gene. V was pared by 2 bases and J by 1 base, with 6 bases between. The germline V gene encodes CDR1 MNHNY and CDR2 SVGAGI (reference sequence). This CDR3 spans 13 amino acids. CDR3 nucleotide sequence: TGTGCCAGCAGTTACAGTGTTTCCTACGAGCAGTACTTC. This translates into CASSYSVSYEQYF.

The chain carries TRBV6-1 and TRBJ1-4; D might be TRBD1 (5 bases). CDR3 length equals 13 residues. Germline V gene lookup returns CDR1 MNHNS and CDR2 SASEGT. V lost 1 base, J lost 8 bases, and 8 bases lay in between. The CDR3 DNA reads as TGTGCCAGCAGTGAAGGGGGCGACGAAAAACTGTTTTTT. It translates to CASSEGGDEKLFF.

V and J are TRBV6-5 and TRBJ1-2; possibly TRBD1 for D (5 bases). CDR3 length: 16 amino acids. The germline V and J ends were trimmed by 4 bases and 8 bases, with 23 bases remaining between them. Germline loops: CDR1 MNHEY, CDR2 SVGAGI. CDR3 residues: CASSSRTHMGFMGYTF. CDR3 bases: TGTGCCAGCAGTTCAAGGACACATATGGGGTTTATGGGCTACACCTTC.

V and J are TRBV6-1 and TRBJ1-3, with unresolved D. Germline CDR1 is MNHNS and CDR2 is SASEGT. The ends were cut back, 7 bases at V and 0 bases at J, with 10 bases in the middle. The CDR3 sequence is 14 residues long. CDR3 sequence (DNA): TGTGCCAGCAATCCGGTACGCTCTGGAAACACCATATATTTT. As protein: CASNPVRSGNTIYF.

This chain links TRBV18 with TRBJ2-5; D is perhaps TRBD2 (6 bases). The CDR3 length is 14 residues. Trimming stripped 1 base from V and 4 bases from J, with 10 bases between. Germline V gene data show CDR1 as KGHSH and CDR2 as LQKENI. The CDR3 DNA is TGTGCCAGCTCACCACAGGCGGAGGGAGAGACCCAGTACTTC. It translates to CASSPQAEGETQYF.

This chain joins TRBV11-2 and TRBJ1-1; 9 positions match TRBD1. Germline CDR1 is SGHAT and CDR2 is FQNNGV. This CDR3 region has 14 residues. Trimming cost V 5 bases and J 2 bases; bases outside gene matches: 3. CDR3 amino acids: CASSVTGGNTEAFF. DNA of the CDR3: TGTGCCAGCAGCGTGACAGGGGGTAACACTGAAGCTTTCTTT.

This clone was picked up one time. The chain is built from TRBV14 and TRBJ2-5; tentative D call: TRBD2 (5 bases). The CDR3 has 16 amino acids. Germline lookup yields CDR1 SGHDN and CDR2 FVKESK. V lost 1 base, J lost 1 base, and 13 bases lay in between. The CDR3 reads CASSQVLLSGQETQYF. The DNA of the CDR3 is TGTGCCAGCAGCCAAGTATTGTTGAGCGGCCAAGAGACCCAGTACTTC.

The chain is built from TRBV2 and TRBJ1-1; no clear D gene. The CDR3 covers 13 residues. The germline V gene has CDR1 SNHLY and CDR2 FYNNEI. With 4 bases removed from V and 0 bases from J, the gap between germline ends came to 6 bases. The chain's CDR3 is CASSVLVNTEAFF. CDR3 DNA: TGTGCCAGCAGTGTACTTGTGAACACTGAAGCTTTCTTT.

The rearrangement links TRBV7-9 to TRBJ1-2; D gene unclear. From germline, CDR1 is SEHNR and CDR2 FQNEAQ (reference sequence). V lost 1 base, J lost 2 bases, and 8 bases lay in between. The length of the CDR3 is 14 residues. In DNA form, the CDR3 reads TGTGCCAGCAGCTTAGAACGGCTGAACTATGGCTACACCTTC. Protein: CASSLERLNYGYTF.

This chain links TRBV18 with TRBJ2-3, with 11 bases matching TRBD2. CDR1 is KGHSH, CDR2 LQKENI, per germline. V was pared by 2 bases and J by 0 bases, with 7 bases of the junction left unmatched. The CDR3 loop spans 18 amino acids. CDR3 loop: CASSPLASGGTSTDTQYF. CDR3 coding DNA: TGTGCCAGCTCACCATTGGCTAGCGGGGGGACTAGCACAGATACGCAGTATTTT.

The chain combines TRBV6-5 with TRBJ2-4, with 7 nucleotides matching TRBD1. J gave up 1 base and V 7 bases, and 4 bases lay outside the gene matches. The CDR3 totals 14 residues. In germline, CDR1 is MNHEY, CDR2 SVGAGI. The CDR3, as DNA: TGTGCCAGCAAACCAGGGGGTGCCAAAAACATTCAGTACTTC. It codes for CASKPGGAKNIQYF.

The chain uses TRBV21-1 and TRBJ2-5; TRBD2 is the table's D call and was not checked against the DNA. TRBV21-1 is described as a pseudogene. This CDR3 has 13 residues. The CDR3 region is CASSKLGQETQYF. The CDR3 DNA reads as TGTGCCAGCAGCAAACTAGGCCAAGAGACCCAGTACTTC.

As DNA, the CDR3 is TGTGCCAGCACCGTACTAGACGGAAACACTGAAGCTTTCTTT. Amino acid sequence: CASTVLDGNTEAFF. This chain links TRBV5-5 with TRBJ1-1, with D hard to call. Germline V gene data show CDR1 as SGHKS and CDR2 as YYEKEE (reference sequence). This CDR3 spans 14 amino acids. The V end lost 6 bases, the J end lost 2 bases, and 14 bases lay between the germline ends.

CDR3 bases: TGTGCCATCAGTGTAGGGACAGGAATAATAGAGCAGTACTTC. It codes for CAISVGTGIIEQYF. V gene TRBV10-3 combines with J gene TRBJ2-7; 8 positions match TRBD1. Germline lookup yields CDR1 ENHRY and CDR2 SYGVKD. CDR3 length: 14 amino acids. Trimming cost V 4 bases and J 7 bases; bases outside gene matches: 9.